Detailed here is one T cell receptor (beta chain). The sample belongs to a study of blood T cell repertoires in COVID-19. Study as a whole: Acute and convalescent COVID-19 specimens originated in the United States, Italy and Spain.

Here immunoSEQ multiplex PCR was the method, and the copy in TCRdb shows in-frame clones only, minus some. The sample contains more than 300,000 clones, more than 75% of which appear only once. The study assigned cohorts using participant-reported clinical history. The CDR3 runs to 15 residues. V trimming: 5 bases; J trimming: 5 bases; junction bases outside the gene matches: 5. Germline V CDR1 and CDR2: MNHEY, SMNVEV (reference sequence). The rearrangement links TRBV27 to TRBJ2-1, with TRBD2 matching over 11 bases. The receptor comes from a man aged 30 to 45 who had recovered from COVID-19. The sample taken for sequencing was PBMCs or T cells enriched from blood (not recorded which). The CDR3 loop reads CASSPGTSGDNEQFF. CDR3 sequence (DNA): TGTGCCAGCAGTCCCGGGACTAGCGGTGACAATGAGCAGTTCTTC.